This TCR beta chain emerged from a study of cytomegalovirus exposure and HLA in healthy donors. At the level of the study: Unique TCRs from HLA-typed donors, roughly 87 million of them, were held in an early data release.

Overall study results and limits: The classifier reportedly diagnosed cytomegalovirus status with high specificity and sensitivity. For presence/absence analyses, sequencing depth was assumed to be roughly uniform across donors. The study designated 150 or so TCR beta chains cytomegalovirus-associated.

Comment on this clone: Its antigen is as yet unknown.

13 Jbeta primers and 60 Vbeta primers were used for the PCR. Here immunoSEQ multiplex PCR was the method, and the copy in TCRdb shows in-frame clones only, minus some. The sample has 170,000 or so clones; about 73% are singletons. Sequenced input: PBMCs. The TCR comes from a woman between 35 and 50 years old in good health and CMV-seronegative.

The CDR3 here is CASSRQAGGQETQYF. For the CDR3, the DNA is TGTGCCAGCAGTAGGCAAGCGGGTGGCCAAGAGACCCAGTACTTC. The chain links TRBV6-6 to TRBJ2-5; a possible D gene is TRBD2 (6 bases). V lost 5 bases, J lost 1 base, and 14 bases lay in between. There are 15 residues in the CDR3. Germline V gene data show CDR1 as MNHNY and CDR2 as SVGAGI (reference sequence).